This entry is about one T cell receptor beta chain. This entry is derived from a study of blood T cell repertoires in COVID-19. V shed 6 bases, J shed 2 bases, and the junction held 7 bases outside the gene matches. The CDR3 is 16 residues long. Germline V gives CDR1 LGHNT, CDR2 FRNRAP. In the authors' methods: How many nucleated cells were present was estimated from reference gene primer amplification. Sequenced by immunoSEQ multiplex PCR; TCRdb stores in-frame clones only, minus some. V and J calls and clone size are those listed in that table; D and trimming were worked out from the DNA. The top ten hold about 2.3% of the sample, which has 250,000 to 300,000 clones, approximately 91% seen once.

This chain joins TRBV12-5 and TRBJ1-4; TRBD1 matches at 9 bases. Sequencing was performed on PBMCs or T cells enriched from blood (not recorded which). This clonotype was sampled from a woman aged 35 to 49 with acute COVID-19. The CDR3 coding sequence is TGTGCTAGTGGCCCCGGGACAGGGAAGACTAATGAAAAACTGTTTTTT. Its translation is CASGPGTGKTNEKLFF.